These T cell receptor beta chains were read from a single sample in a study of blood T cell repertoires in COVID-19. The data were produced by immunoSEQ multiplex PCR, yet TCRdb's version contains in-frame clones alone and is incomplete. Among roughly 400,000 clones listed, 87% were seen once. Sequences were obtained from peripheral blood. These receptors were obtained from a woman aged 60-70 years with COVID-19, enrolled during active disease. Each CDR3 is given with its conserved first and last residue. D genes are given only for firm matches. Some rows have no size entry. The others give once, few or many, or a class for an expanded clone.

TRBD1,TRBV11-2,TRBJ2-3,NA,CASSLGTGQYF,TGTGCCAGCAGCCTGGGGACAGGGCAGTATTTT
TRBD1,TRBV19,TRBJ1-4,NA,CASRPGQGADNEKLFF,TGTGCCAGCCGACCGGGACAGGGGGCTGATAATGAAAAACTGTTTTTT
NA,TRBV19,TRBJ1-5,NA,CASTRSVAQPQHF,TGTGCCAGTACCAGGTCGGTCGCCCAGCCCCAGCATTTT
TRBD2,TRBV29-1,TRBJ2-3,NA,CSVEGTSGGTDTQYF,TGCAGCGTTGAAGGGACTAGCGGGGGCACAGATACGCAGTATTTT
NA,TRBV14,TRBJ1-1,NA,CASSRGLNTEAFF,TGTGCCAGCAGCCGAGGTTTGAACACTGAAGCTTTCTTT
TRBD1,TRBV5-1,TRBJ1-1,NA,CASSSGQLNTEAFF,TGCGCCAGCAGCTCGGGACAGCTTAACACTGAAGCTTTCTTT
TRBD1,TRBV6-5,TRBJ2-7,NA,CASSYSGTGGIYEQYF,TGTGCCAGCAGTTACTCGGGGACAGGGGGTATCTACGAGCAGTACTTC
NA,TRBV10-2,TRBJ1-1,NA,CASTLDRNTEAFF,TGCGCCAGCACCCTAGACAGGAACACTGAAGCTTTCTTT
TRBD1,TRBV5-1,TRBJ1-5,NA,CASSAGTGAPEPQHF,TGCGCCAGCAGCGCCGGGACAGGGGCCCCAGAGCCCCAGCATTTT
NA,TRBV4-1,TRBJ1-5,NA,CASSLRVSNQPQHF,TGCGCCAGCAGCCTCCGGGTTAGCAATCAGCCCCAGCATTTT
TRBD1,TRBV7-2,TRBJ2-7,NA,CASSLLGTGAYEQYF,TGTGCCAGCAGCTTACTGGGGACAGGGGCCTACGAGCAGTACTTC
NA,TRBV5-6,TRBJ1-1,once,CASSLVMQGNTEAFF,TGTGCCAGCAGCTTGGTAATGCAGGGGAACACTGAAGCTTTCTTT
NA,TRBV6-2/TRBV6-3,TRBJ2-7,NA,CASSSLFYEQYF,TGTGCCAGCAGTTCACTATTCTACGAGCAGTACTTC
NA,TRBV10-3,TRBJ2-1,NA,CAISGWESSYNEQFF,TGTGCCATCAGTGGATGGGAGAGCTCCTACAATGAGCAGTTCTTC
TRBD1,TRBV9,TRBJ1-2,NA,CASSVVTGNEGGYTF,TGTGCCAGCAGCGTAGTGACAGGGAATGAGGGCGGCTACACCTTC
TRBD1,TRBV7-3,TRBJ1-1,few,CASSAYGTGGTEAFF,TGTGCCAGCTCCGCTTACGGGACAGGAGGAACTGAAGCTTTCTTT
TRBD2,TRBV10-3,TRBJ2-1,once,CAIKRDSDNEQFF,TGTGCCATCAAGCGGGACTCAGACAATGAGCAGTTCTTC
TRBD1,TRBV28,TRBJ1-2,NA,CASSRAGGPYGYTF,TGTGCCAGCAGTCGCGCAGGGGGACCGTATGGCTACACCTTC
TRBD1,TRBV5-8,TRBJ1-2,NA,CASSWGQGARGYTF,TGTGCCAGCAGCTGGGGACAGGGGGCGCGGGGCTACACCTTC
NA,TRBV19,TRBJ1-3,NA,CASQPGVLGGNTIYF,TGTGCCAGTCAGCCGGGGGTCTTAGGTGGAAACACCATATATTTT
TRBD1,TRBV5-1,TRBJ2-6,NA,CASSPHAVQGARGANVLTF,TGCGCCAGCAGCCCCCATGCCGTACAGGGGGCGCGGGGGGCCAACGTCCTGACTTTC
NA,TRBV2,TRBJ1-5,NA,CASSEAYSNQPQHF,TGTGCCAGCAGTGAAGCGTATAGCAATCAGCCCCAGCATTTT
NA,TRBV7-2,TRBJ2-6,NA,CASSRIGFSGGANVLTF,TGTGCCAGCAGCCGCATCGGATTCTCGGGTGGGGCCAACGTCCTGACTTTC